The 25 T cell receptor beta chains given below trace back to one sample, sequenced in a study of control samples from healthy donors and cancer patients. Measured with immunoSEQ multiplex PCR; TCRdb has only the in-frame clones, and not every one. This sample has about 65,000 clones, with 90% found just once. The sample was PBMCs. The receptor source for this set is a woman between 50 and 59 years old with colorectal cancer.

The CDR3 loop reads CASSPRGSYNEQFF. The CDR3 bases are TGTGCCAGCAGCCCGAGGGGGTCCTACAATGAGCAGTTCTTC. This chain connects TRBV11-2 to TRBJ2-1; D is perhaps TRBD1 (6 bases). This CDR3 contains 14 residues. Per the germline V gene, CDR1 is SGHAT and CDR2 is FQNNGV. Between the trimmed V and J ends, which lost 5 bases and 1 base, there was a span of 9 bases.

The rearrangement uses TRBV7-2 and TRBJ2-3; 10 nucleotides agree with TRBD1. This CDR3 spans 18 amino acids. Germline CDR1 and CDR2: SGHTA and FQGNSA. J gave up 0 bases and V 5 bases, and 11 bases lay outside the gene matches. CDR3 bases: TGTGCCAGCAGCCCTGCCGACAGGGGGCCTAGTAGCACAGATACGCAGTATTTT. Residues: CASSPADRGPSSTDTQYF.

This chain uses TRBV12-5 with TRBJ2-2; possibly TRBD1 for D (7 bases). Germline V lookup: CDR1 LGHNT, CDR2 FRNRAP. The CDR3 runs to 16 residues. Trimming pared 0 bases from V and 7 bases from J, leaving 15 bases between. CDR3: CASGLVRRGQVGELFF. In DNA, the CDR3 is TGTGCTAGTGGTTTGGTTAGGAGGGGGCAAGTCGGGGAGCTGTTTTTT.

CDR3 amino acids: CASSLGGSGVGADTQYF. The CDR3 DNA follows: TGTGCCAGCAGCTTAGGGGGATCAGGGGTAGGGGCAGATACGCAGTATTTT. This chain joins TRBV7-8 and TRBJ2-3; D may be TRBD1 (6 bases). With 1 base removed from V and 4 bases from J, the gap between germline ends came to 18 bases. The CDR3 is 17 amino acids. Germline-derived CDR1 and CDR2 are SGHVS and FQNEAQ.

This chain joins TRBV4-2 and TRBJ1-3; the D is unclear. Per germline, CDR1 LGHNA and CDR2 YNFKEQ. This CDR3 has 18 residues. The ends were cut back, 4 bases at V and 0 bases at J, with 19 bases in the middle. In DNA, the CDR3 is TGTGCCAGCAGCCGAGACCGAGGACGGATCCTCTCTGGAAACACCATATATTTT. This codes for CASSRDRGRILSGNTIYF.

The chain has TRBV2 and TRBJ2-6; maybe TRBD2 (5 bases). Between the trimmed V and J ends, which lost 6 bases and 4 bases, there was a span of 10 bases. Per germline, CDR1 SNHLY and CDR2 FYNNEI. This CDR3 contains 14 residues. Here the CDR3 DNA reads TGTGCCAGCAGCGCGGGTTCAGGGGCCAACGTCCTGACTTTC. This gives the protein CASSAGSGANVLTF.

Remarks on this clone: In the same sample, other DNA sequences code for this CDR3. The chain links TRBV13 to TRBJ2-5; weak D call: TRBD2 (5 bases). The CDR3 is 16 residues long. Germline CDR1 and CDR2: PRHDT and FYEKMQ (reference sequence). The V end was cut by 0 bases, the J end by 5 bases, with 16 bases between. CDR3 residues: CASSLGRRGLGETQYF. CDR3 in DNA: TGTGCCAGCAGCTTAGGCCGTCGGGGTTTGGGGGAGACCCAGTACTTC.

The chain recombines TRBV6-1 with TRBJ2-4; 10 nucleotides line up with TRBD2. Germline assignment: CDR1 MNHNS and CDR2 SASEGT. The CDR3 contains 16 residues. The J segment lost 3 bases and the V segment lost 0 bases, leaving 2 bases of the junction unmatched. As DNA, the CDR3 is TGTGCCAGCAGTGAAGCCAGCGGGAGGGACAAAAACATTCAGTACTTC. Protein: CASSEASGRDKNIQYF.

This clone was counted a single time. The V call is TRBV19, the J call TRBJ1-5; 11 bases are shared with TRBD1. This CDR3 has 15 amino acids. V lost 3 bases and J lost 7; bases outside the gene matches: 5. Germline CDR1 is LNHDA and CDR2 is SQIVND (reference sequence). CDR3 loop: CASSIRDRGDQPQHF. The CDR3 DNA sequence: TGTGCCAGTAGTATTAGGGACAGGGGGGACCAGCCCCAGCATTTT.

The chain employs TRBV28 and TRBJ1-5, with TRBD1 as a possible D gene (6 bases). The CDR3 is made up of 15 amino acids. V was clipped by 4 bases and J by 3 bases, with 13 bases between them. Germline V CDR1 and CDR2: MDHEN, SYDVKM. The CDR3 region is CASSSPGAANQPQHF. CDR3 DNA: TGTGCCAGCAGTTCTCCAGGGGCTGCCAATCAGCCCCAGCATTTT.

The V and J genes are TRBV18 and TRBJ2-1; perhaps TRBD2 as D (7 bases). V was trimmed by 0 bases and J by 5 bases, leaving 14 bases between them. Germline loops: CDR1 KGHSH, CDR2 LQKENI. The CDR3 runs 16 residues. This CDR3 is CASSPPNQGRDNEQFF. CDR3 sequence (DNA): TGTGCCAGCTCACCACCGAATCAGGGGAGGGACAATGAGCAGTTCTTC.

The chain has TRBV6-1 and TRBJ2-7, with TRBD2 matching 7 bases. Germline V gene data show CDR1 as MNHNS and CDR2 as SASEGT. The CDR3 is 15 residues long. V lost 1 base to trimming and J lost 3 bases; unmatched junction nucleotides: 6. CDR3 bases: TGTGCCAGCAGTGAAGGGGTAGCGGGCCTCTACGAGCAGTACTTC. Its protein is CASSEGVAGLYEQYF.

The CDR3 loop is CASSPGEENTEAFF. The CDR3 nucleotides read TGTGCCAGCTCACCTGGAGAGGAGAACACTGAAGCTTTCTTT. The rearrangement uses TRBV18 and TRBJ1-1, with no clear D. This CDR3 spans 14 amino acids. V dropped 3 bases and J dropped 1 base, with 9 bases sitting between them. Germline values: CDR1 KGHSH, CDR2 LQKENI.

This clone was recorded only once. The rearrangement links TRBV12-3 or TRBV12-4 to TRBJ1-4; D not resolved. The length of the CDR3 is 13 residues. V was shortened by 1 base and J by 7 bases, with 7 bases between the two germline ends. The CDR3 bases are TGTGCCAGCAGTTTAGAGCTCAGTGAAAAACTGTTTTTT. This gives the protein CASSLELSEKLFF.

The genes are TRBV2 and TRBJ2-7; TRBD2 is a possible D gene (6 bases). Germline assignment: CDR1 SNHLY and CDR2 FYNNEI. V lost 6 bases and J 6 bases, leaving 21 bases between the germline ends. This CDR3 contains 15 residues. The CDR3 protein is CASSNLGGSGLEQYF. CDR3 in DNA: TGTGCCAGCAGCAATCTCGGGGGTAGCGGTCTCGAGCAGTACTTC.

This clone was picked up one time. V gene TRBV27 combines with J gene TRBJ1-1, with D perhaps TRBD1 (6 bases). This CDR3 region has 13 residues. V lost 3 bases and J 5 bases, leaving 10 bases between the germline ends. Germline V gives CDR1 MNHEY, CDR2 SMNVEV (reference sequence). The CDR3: CASSFSGETEAFF. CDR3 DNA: TGTGCCAGCAGTTTCTCAGGGGAAACTGAAGCTTTCTTT.

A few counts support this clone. Here the CDR3 reads CASSYGGRTDTQYF. CDR3 coding DNA: TGTGCCAGCAGTTACGGGGGACGCACAGATACGCAGTATTTT. The V and J genes are TRBV6-5 and TRBJ2-3, with D perhaps matching TRBD1 or TRBD2 (5 bases each). CDR3 length: 14 amino acids. Trimming removed 2 bases at V and 1 base at J, with 7 bases between. The germline gives CDR1 MNHEY, CDR2 SVGAGI.

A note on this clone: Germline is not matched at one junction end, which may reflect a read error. The chain's CDR3 is CASSLGDATRTVF. CDR3 DNA: TGTGCCAGCAGCTTGGGGGACGCTACACGGACAGTTTTT. The chain employs TRBV5-4 and TRBJ1-4; a possible D gene is TRBD1 (6 bases). CDR1 is SGHNT, CDR2 YYREEE, per germline (reference sequence). The CDR3 loop spans 13 amino acids.

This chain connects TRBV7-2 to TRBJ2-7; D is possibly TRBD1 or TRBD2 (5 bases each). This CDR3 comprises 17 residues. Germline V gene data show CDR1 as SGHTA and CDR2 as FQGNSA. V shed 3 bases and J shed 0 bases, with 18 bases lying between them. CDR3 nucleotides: TGTGCCAGCAGCTTTCAAGTAGGGACGGGACGCTCCTACGAGCAGTACTTC. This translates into CASSFQVGTGRSYEQYF. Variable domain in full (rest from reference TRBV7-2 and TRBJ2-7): GAGVSQSPSNKVTEKGKDVELRCDPISGHTALYWYRQSLGQGLEFLIYFQGNSAPDKSGLPSDRFSAERTGGSVSTLTIQRTQQEDSAVYLCASSFQVGTGRSYEQYFGPGTRLTVT.

In nucleotides, the CDR3 is TGTGCCAGCAAACACAGCGGAACCTACAATGAGCAGTTCTTC. This translates into CASKHSGTYNEQFF. This chain connects TRBV3-1 (or the pseudogene TRBV3-2) to TRBJ2-1; perhaps TRBD2 as D (5 bases). Trimming pared 7 bases from V and 2 bases from J, leaving 12 bases between. Germline V lookup: CDR1 LGHDT, CDR2 YNNKEL (reference sequence). This CDR3 has 14 residues.

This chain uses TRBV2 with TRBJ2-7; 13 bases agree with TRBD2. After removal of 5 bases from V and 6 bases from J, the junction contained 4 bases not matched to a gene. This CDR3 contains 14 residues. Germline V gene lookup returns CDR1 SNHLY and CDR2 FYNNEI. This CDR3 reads CASSWTSGRGEQYF. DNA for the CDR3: TGTGCCAGCAGTTGGACTAGCGGGAGAGGCGAGCAGTACTTC.

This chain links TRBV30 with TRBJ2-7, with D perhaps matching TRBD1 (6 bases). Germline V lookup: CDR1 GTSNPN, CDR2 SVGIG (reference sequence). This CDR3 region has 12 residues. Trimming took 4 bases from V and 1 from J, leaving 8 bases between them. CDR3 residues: CAWTGVSYEQYF. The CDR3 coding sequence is TGTGCCTGGACAGGGGTATCCTACGAGCAGTACTTC.

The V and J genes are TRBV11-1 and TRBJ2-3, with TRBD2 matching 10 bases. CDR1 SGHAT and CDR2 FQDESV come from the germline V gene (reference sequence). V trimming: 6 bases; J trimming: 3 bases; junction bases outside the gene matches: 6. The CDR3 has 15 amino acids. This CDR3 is CASSPAGGGTDTQYF. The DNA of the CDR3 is TGTGCCAGCAGTCCAGCGGGGGGGGGTACAGATACGCAGTATTTT.

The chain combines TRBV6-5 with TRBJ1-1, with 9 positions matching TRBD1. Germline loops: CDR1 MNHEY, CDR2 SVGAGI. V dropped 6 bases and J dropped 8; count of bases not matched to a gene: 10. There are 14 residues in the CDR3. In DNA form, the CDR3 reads TGTGCCAGCAGCTGGGACAGGGAAACGGCCGAAGCTTTCTTT. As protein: CASSWDRETAEAFF.

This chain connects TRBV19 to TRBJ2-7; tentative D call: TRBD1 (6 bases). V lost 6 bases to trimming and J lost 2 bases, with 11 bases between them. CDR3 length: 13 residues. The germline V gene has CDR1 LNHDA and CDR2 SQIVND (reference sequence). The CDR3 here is CASSVQGPYEQYF. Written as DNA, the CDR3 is TGTGCCAGTAGCGTACAGGGCCCCTACGAGCAGTACTTC.